This T cell receptor (beta chain) is drawn from a study of OX40 agonist ivuxolimab in advanced cancers. Produced via immunoSEQ multiplex PCR; TCRdb's table is partial and in-frame only. Of over 100,000 clones in the sample, more than 85% were seen once. Blood sampling took place at baseline, cycle 4 day 1, and cycle 7 day 1. About this clone: What it binds is not known.

Study-wide points: Some of the lowest clonal expansion was seen in partial responders at 0.1-3.0 mg/kg.

Trimming shortened V by 4 bases and J by 7 bases, and 18 bases separated the two germline ends. Per the germline V gene, CDR1 is SGHRS and CDR2 is YFSETQ. The CDR3 sequence is 14 residues long. The TCR sequence derives from an adult with an advanced solid tumor such as melanoma, head and neck, liver or kidney cancer. The chain joins TRBV5-1 to TRBJ2-7; D may correspond to TRBD1 or TRBD2 (5 bases each). Sequenced material: CD4+ or CD8+ T cells sorted from blood, taken in a trial of the OX40 agonist ivuxolimab. CDR3 sequence (DNA): TGCGCCAGCAGCCCGAGGCAGGGAGAAGGGGAGCAGTACTTC. Translating gives CASSPRQGEGEQYF.